The T cell receptor (beta chain) under discussion was sequenced for a study of T cells in Graves' hyperthyroidism and ophthalmopathy. At the level of the study: Once the initial diagnosis was made, peripheral blood was obtained before any treatment. Study outcomes and limitations: Among thyroid clonotypes expanded above 0.001, most also appeared in blood.

Researchers amplified the TCR beta CDR3 regions from RNA transcripts. With the HTBI primer set, the TCR CDR3 went through a first round of RT-PCR. TCRdb called the multiplex PCR reads again in MiXCR, with one record for every CDR3 protein. The sample shows 350,000 or so distinct CDR3 sequences, roughly 18% of them seen only once. Many counts were recorded for this clonotype. Its specificity is unknown. Patients were excluded because of uncontrolled infection, other autoimmune disease, pregnancy or lactation. The sample was blood. This clonotype was obtained from a woman between 35 and 50 years old with Graves' ophthalmopathy.

The CDR3 DNA follows: TGTGCCAGCAGCGACCATCAGGGGTTGATATTGACCCAGTACTTC. Its translation is CASSDHQGLILTQYF. The chain has TRBV5-5 and TRBJ2-5, with D tentatively TRBD1 (6 bases). Trimming pared 4 bases from V and 7 bases from J, leaving 20 bases between. This CDR3 is built from 15 residues. Germline V gene sequence: CDR1 SGHKS, CDR2 YYEKEE (reference sequence). Drawing the rest from reference TRBV5-5 and TRBJ2-5, the complete variable domain is DAGVTQSPTHLIKTRGQQVTLRCSPISGHKSVSWYQQVLGQGPQFIFQYYEKEERGRGNFPDRFSARQFPNYSSELNVNALLLGDSALYLCASSDHQGLILTQYFGPGTRLLVL.